The sample holds a few counts of the clone carrying this TCR beta chain. The data are from a study of CD8+ T cells in alopecia areata. The CDR3 totals 11 residues. The germline V gene has CDR1 SQVTM and CDR2 ANQGSEA. Trimming cost V 3 bases and J 2 bases, with 4 bases left between them. RNA extraction was followed by reverse transcription into cDNA, which acted as the sequencing template. This table comes from immunoSEQ multiplex PCR, and its TCRdb copy is limited to in-frame clones, with some not included. The sample holds 150,000 to 200,000 clones, 51% seen once. Treatment in this sample: oral pan-JAK inhibitor, 5-10 mg twice daily.

This chain uses TRBV29-1 with TRBJ1-1; D ambiguous. This clonotype originated in a human donor with alopecia areata. The sequenced sample was CD8+ T cells sorted from blood, obtained around week 53, from a patient treated with tofacitinib. CDR3 in DNA: TGCAGCGTTGACAGCAACACTGAAGCTTTCTTT. Residues: CSVDSNTEAFF.